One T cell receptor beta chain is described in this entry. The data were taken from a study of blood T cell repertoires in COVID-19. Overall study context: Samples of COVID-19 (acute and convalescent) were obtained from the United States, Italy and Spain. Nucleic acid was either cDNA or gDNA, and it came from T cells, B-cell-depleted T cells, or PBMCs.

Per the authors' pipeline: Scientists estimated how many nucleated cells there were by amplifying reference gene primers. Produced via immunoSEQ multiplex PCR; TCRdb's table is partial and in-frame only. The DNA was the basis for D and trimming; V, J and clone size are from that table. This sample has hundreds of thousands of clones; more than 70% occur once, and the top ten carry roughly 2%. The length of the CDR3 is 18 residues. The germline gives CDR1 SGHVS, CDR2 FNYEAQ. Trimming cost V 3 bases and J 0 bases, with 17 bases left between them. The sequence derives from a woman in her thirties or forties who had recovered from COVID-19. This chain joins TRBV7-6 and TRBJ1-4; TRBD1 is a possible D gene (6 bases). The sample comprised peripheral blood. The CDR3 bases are TGTGCCAGCAGCTTCAGACAGGTTTCAGGAGCAACTAATGAAAAACTGTTTTTT. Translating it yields CASSFRQVSGATNEKLFF.